This TCR beta chain was identified during a study of shared clonotypes between healthy human individuals. Study details: Researchers assigned three CD4 naive, three CD4 memory, two CD8 naive and one CD8 memory plate to each donor. Study-wide points: Generally, naive subsets (rather than memory subsets) showed larger estimated richness. Genetic and exposure-history diversity was limited by the few donors. Investigators collected only blood, and repertoires in tissues likely differ.

CDR1 and CDR2 from the germline V gene are SGHRS and YFSETQ. V was pared by 4 bases and J by 7 bases, with 2 bases of the junction left unmatched. The CDR3 is 13 residues long. This clone was found once. Its antigen is undetermined. Naive-designated CD8 cells lacked CD45RO, were positively enriched for CCR7, and omitted terminally differentiated effector memory CD45RA+ cells. Clones were sequenced by immunoSEQ multiplex PCR, and TCRdb holds only the in-frame ones, with some missing. Counted here are some 2.1 million clones, roughly 93% occurring once; the ten biggest clones make up about 1.7%. The sequence was collected from a man aged 18-30 years in good health. Some clones in this sample may be carry-over from other donors' samples. The sample taken for sequencing was naive CD8+ T cells from PBMCs. V and J are TRBV5-1 and TRBJ1-5, with 10 bases that match TRBD1. CDR3 sequence (DNA): TGCGCCAGCAGCCTGGACAGGGGGCAGCCCCAGCATTTT. This sequence encodes CASSLDRGQPQHF.